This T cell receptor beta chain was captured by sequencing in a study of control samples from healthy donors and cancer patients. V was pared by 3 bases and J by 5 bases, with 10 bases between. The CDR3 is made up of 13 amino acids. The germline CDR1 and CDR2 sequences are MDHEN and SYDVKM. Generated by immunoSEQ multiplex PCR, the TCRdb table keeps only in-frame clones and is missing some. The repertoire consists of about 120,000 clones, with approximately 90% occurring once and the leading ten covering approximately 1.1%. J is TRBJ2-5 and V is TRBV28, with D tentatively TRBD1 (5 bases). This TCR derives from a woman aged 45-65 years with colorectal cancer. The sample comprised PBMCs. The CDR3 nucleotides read TGTGCCAGCAGTTTCCAGGGCAGGGAGACCCAGTACTTC. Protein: CASSFQGRETQYF.